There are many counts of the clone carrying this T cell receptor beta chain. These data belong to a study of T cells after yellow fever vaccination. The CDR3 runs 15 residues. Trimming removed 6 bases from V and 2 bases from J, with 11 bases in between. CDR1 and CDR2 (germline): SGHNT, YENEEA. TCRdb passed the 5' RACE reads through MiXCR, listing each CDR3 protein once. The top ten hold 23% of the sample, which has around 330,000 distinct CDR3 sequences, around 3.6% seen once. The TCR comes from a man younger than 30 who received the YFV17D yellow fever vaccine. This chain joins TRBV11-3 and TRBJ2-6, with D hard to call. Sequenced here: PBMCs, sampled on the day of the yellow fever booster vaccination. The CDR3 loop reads CASSSSRAGANVLTF. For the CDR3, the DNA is TGTGCCAGCAGTTCCTCAAGGGCTGGGGCCAACGTCCTGACTTTC.